The entry below describes one TCR beta chain. Its antigen is undetermined. Arm-PCR with iRepertoire HTBI primers amplified the CDR3 regions for these TCR beta libraries. TCRdb used MiXCR to reprocess the multiplex PCR reads, holding one entry per CDR3 protein. The repertoire holds about 530,000 distinct CDR3 sequences, 15% to 20% seen once, with 20% to 25% in the top ten. These data originate in a study of regulatory T cells in long-lasting Graves disease. Notes on the study in general: Newly diagnosed Graves' patients exceeded persistent ones in TCR diversity. Persistent disease exhibited a predilection for TRBV28, TRBJ1-2 and TRBJ2-5.

The time point denotes: newly diagnosed GD, antithyroid drugs for less than 3 months. PBMC-derived RNA was used for the TCR library. With 4 bases removed from V and 2 bases from J, the gap between germline ends came to 26 bases. The CDR3 loop spans 19 amino acids. Germline V gives CDR1 SEHNR, CDR2 FQNEAQ (reference sequence). This sample was shared with a second study, whose subject was T cells in Graves' hyperthyroidism and ophthalmopathy. That work adds: In making diagnoses, clinical symptoms, serum thyroxine and TRAb, thyroid ultrasound and orbital computed tomography were all used.

The receptor's source is a woman aged 40-65 years with Graves disease. The rearrangement links TRBV7-9 to TRBJ1-2, with unresolved D. The starting material was peripheral blood mononuclear cells (PBMCs), obtained at new diagnosis, from a patient treated with antithyroid drugs. CDR3 in DNA: TGTGCCAGCAGCTCCAAGCTATATACGACACCCAATTTAAACTATGGCTACACCTTC. Residues: CASSSKLYTTPNLNYGYTF.